The clone carrying this T cell receptor beta chain has only one observation. This specimen belongs to a study of blood T cell repertoires in COVID-19. Study context: Acute-phase and convalescent COVID-19 samples originated in the United States, Italy and Spain.

Sequencing was performed with immunoSEQ multiplex PCR; in TCRdb, only in-frame clones are kept and a portion is missing. The sample contains 430,000 or so clones, about 88% of which appear only once. The sequence was obtained from a woman under 30 who had been exposed to COVID-19. Source material: PBMCs or T cells enriched from blood (not recorded which).

The CDR3 region is CASSRSSGGTEAFF. The CDR3 DNA reads TGTGCCAGCAGCCGGAGTTCAGGCGGGACTGAAGCTTTCTTT. This sequence joins TRBV5-5 and TRBJ1-1; D not certain. The V end lost 4 bases, the J end lost 5 bases, and 15 bases lay between the germline ends. The CDR3 contains 14 residues. Germline lookup yields CDR1 SGHKS and CDR2 YYEKEE (reference sequence).